A single sample gave rise to the 19 T cell receptor beta chains below, sequenced in a study of beta chain features in type 1 diabetes. Isolated RNA was reverse transcribed in full, so expressed TCRB transcripts were sequenced. Data came from immunoSEQ multiplex PCR; TCRdb stores just in-frame clones and leaves some out. In the table there are about 350,000 clones, less than 20% of which are singletons. Specimen: naive CD4+ T cells from blood. Source of these receptors: a woman younger than 35 in good health.

This clone has just a few counts. The CDR3: CASSPTGSSTQHF. CDR3 DNA: TGTGCCAGCAGCCCGACAGGGTCTTCGACCCAGCATTTT. The gene calls are TRBV7-9 and TRBJ1-5, with 7 bases matching TRBD1. CDR3 length: 13 amino acids. V trimming: 5 bases; J trimming: 11 bases; junction bases outside the gene matches: 9. Germline V gives CDR1 SEHNR, CDR2 FQNEAQ (reference sequence). Complete variable domain (other parts from reference TRBV7-9 and TRBJ1-5): DTGVSQNPRHKITKRGQNVTFRCDPISEHNRLYWYRQTLGQGPEFLTYFQNEAQLEKSRLLSDRFSAERPKGSFSTLEIQRTEQGDSAMYLCASSPTGSSTQHFGDGTRLSIL.

The V gene is TRBV7-2, the J gene TRBJ2-2, with D maybe TRBD2 (5 bases). Germline V lookup: CDR1 SGHTA, CDR2 FQGNSA. Trimming pared 5 bases from V and 0 bases from J, leaving 16 bases between. The CDR3 is 17 amino acids. This chain's CDR3 is CASSPSSGETNTGELFF. The CDR3 nucleotides read TGTGCCAGCAGCCCAAGCAGTGGGGAGACGAACACCGGGGAGCTGTTTTTT.

This clone has a handful of counts. The same CDR3 also results from other DNA sequences found in this sample. The rearrangement joins TRBV7-2 to TRBJ1-1; D call uncertain. Germline-derived CDR1 and CDR2 are SGHTA and FQGNSA. V lost 1 base to trimming and J lost 1 base, with 4 bases between them. The CDR3 contains 13 residues. CDR3 DNA sequence: TGTGCCAGCAGCTTAGGCAGGAACACTGAAGCTTTCTTT. As protein: CASSLGRNTEAFF.

This clone was found a few times. The chain combines TRBV5-1 with TRBJ1-6; 9 bases are a match to TRBD1. V gave up 2 bases and J gave up 6 bases; unmatched junction bases: 6. The CDR3 sequence is 16 residues long. Germline V gives CDR1 SGHRS, CDR2 YFSETQ. CDR3 residues: CASSLSGTGINSPLHF. The CDR3 DNA reads as TGCGCCAGCAGCTTATCCGGGACAGGGATTAATTCACCCCTCCACTTT.

The rearrangement links TRBV7-2 to TRBJ2-7; D might be TRBD1 (6 bases). The V gene lost 5 bases and the J gene lost 4 bases, with 15 bases spanning the gap. The germline V gene encodes CDR1 SGHTA and CDR2 FQGNSA. CDR3 length equals 14 residues. The CDR3 region has the DNA TGTGCCAGCAGCCCCGAAAGGACAGTGTACGAGCAGTACTTC. Its protein product is CASSPERTVYEQYF.

This clone was picked up a small number of times. This chain joins TRBV5-1 and TRBJ2-1, with 7 bases aligning to TRBD2. The V and J ends lost 3 bases and 14 bases, in that order; junction bases with no gene match: 8. The CDR3 is 12 residues long. Germline V lookup: CDR1 SGHRS, CDR2 YFSETQ. The CDR3 spells CASSYSGEGKFF. The CDR3, as DNA: TGCGCCAGCAGCTACTCCGGGGAGGGGAAGTTCTTC.

This clone was counted between two and nine times. This chain links TRBV18 with TRBJ2-7; D gene ambiguous. Trimming removed 1 base at V and 3 bases at J, with 10 bases between. In germline, CDR1 is KGHSH, CDR2 LQKENI. The CDR3 runs to 14 residues. The DNA of the CDR3 is TGTGCCAGCTCACCACAAGTTGCGATCTACGAGCAGTACTTC. It codes for CASSPQVAIYEQYF.

This clone was counted between two and nine times. This chain joins TRBV10-3 and TRBJ2-1, with a possible D match to TRBD2 (6 bases). Trimming left V 8 bases short and J 5 bases short, with 19 bases between. The CDR3 has 15 amino acids. The V gene's germline CDR1 is ENHRY and CDR2 SYGVKD. The CDR3 bases are TGTGCCATCTCCCGGCGCGGGGTAGGGGACAATGAGCAGTTCTTC. Amino acid sequence: CAISRRGVGDNEQFF.

The V and J genes are TRBV29-1 and TRBJ2-5; TRBD1 aligns across 9 bases. This CDR3 has 18 residues. With V trimmed by 3 bases and J by 4 bases, 18 bases remained unmatched. CDR1 and CDR2 from the germline V gene are SQVTM and ANQGSEA. The CDR3 here is CSVDLRTGETDTGETQYF. The CDR3 DNA reads TGCAGCGTTGATCTCAGGACAGGGGAAACGGATACGGGAGAGACCCAGTACTTC.

This clone was counted between two and nine times. J is TRBJ1-3 and V is TRBV25-1; unclear D gene. V dropped 4 bases and J dropped 1 base, with 8 bases sitting between them. Germline values: CDR1 MGHDK, CDR2 SYGVNS. The CDR3 covers 14 residues. CDR3 protein: CASSVTSSGNTIYF. In DNA form, the CDR3 reads TGTGCCAGCAGTGTTACAAGTTCTGGAAACACCATATATTTT.

This clone turned up a few times. The chain has TRBV4-3 and TRBJ2-1, with D unresolved. V was trimmed by 0 bases and J by 0 bases, leaving 12 bases between them. The CDR3 runs to 17 residues. Germline V gives CDR1 LGHNA, CDR2 YSLEER. The CDR3 DNA reads as TGCGCCAGCAGCCAAGAACACAGTTCCAGCTCCTACAATGAGCAGTTCTTC. Its protein is CASSQEHSSSSYNEQFF.

This clone was counted between two and nine times. The V gene is TRBV5-4, the J gene TRBJ1-2; a possible D gene is TRBD1 (6 bases). The CDR3 totals 13 residues. Germline CDR1 is SGHNT and CDR2 is YYREEE (reference sequence). With 3 bases removed from V and 2 bases from J, the gap between germline ends came to 8 bases. CDR3 amino acids: CASSSQGNYGYTF. In DNA, the CDR3 is TGTGCCAGCAGCTCTCAGGGGAACTATGGCTACACCTTC. Full variable domain (missing parts from reference TRBV5-4 and TRBJ1-2): ETGVTQSPTHLIKTRGQQVTLRCSSQSGHNTVSWYQQALGQGPQFIFQYYREEENGRGNFPPRFSGLQFPNYSSELNVNALELDDSALYLCASSSQGNYGYTFGSGTRLTVV.

This clone came up a few times. The chain uses TRBV18 and TRBJ2-7, with 12 bases lining up with TRBD2. V shed 3 bases, J shed 3 bases, and the junction held 3 bases outside the gene matches. Germline CDR1 KGHSH, CDR2 LQKENI. This CDR3 has 15 amino acids. This chain's CDR3 is CASSPRTSGVYEQYF. The CDR3, as DNA: TGTGCCAGCTCACCTCGGACTAGCGGGGTCTACGAGCAGTACTTC.

The chain uses TRBV9 and TRBJ2-2; 7 bases match TRBD2. V shed 3 bases and J 1 base; nucleotides not matched to a gene: 3. The CDR3 is 15 residues long. Germline CDR1 and CDR2: SGDLS and YYNGEE. DNA of the CDR3: TGTGCCAGCAGCGCTAGCGGCTGGAACACCGGGGAGCTGTTTTTT. Translated, it gives CASSASGWNTGELFF.

This clone was recorded a few times. The chain joins TRBV27 to TRBJ1-2; 7 bases align to TRBD1. The J segment lost 2 bases and the V segment lost 6 bases, leaving 9 bases of the junction unmatched. The CDR3 contains 15 residues. Germline values: CDR1 MNHEY, CDR2 SMNVEV (reference sequence). CDR3: CASSPGRGVNYGYTF. Written as DNA, the CDR3 is TGTGCCAGCAGCCCAGGCAGGGGGGTAAACTATGGCTACACCTTC.

The V and J genes are TRBV19 and TRBJ1-1; D remains ambiguous. With 6 bases removed from V and 0 bases from J, the gap between germline ends came to 8 bases. The CDR3 totals 13 residues. Looked up from germline, CDR1 is LNHDA and CDR2 is SQIVND (reference sequence). This CDR3 reads CASSTSMNTEAFF. The CDR3 DNA follows: TGTGCCAGTAGCACTTCGATGAACACTGAAGCTTTCTTT.

The chain couples TRBV25-1 to TRBJ2-1, with D maybe TRBD1 (5 bases). There are 13 residues in the CDR3. The V gene's germline CDR1 is MGHDK and CDR2 SYGVNS. V gave up 4 bases and J gave up 4 bases, with 8 bases separating them. The CDR3 DNA sequence: TGTGCCAGCAGTGCAGGGTGGTACAATGAGCAGTTCTTC. It translates to CASSAGWYNEQFF.

This clone was observed a handful of times. Other DNA sequences in this specimen translate into the identical CDR3. The rearrangement uses TRBV7-2 and TRBJ1-1; D is perhaps TRBD1 (5 bases). Trimming took 4 bases from V and 0 from J, leaving 6 bases between them. CDR3 size: 13 residues. The germline CDR1 and CDR2 sequences are SGHTA and FQGNSA. The CDR3 spells CASSSTVNTEAFF. The CDR3 DNA is TGTGCCAGCAGCTCGACAGTGAACACTGAAGCTTTCTTT.

J is TRBJ2-1 and V is TRBV15; TRBD2 is a possible D gene (5 bases). The CDR3 loop spans 15 amino acids. Germline V CDR1 and CDR2: LNHNV, YYDKDF (reference sequence). Trimming took 8 bases from V and 1 from J, leaving 15 bases between them. CDR3 sequence: CATSEEAQSYNEQFF. CDR3 sequence (DNA): TGTGCCACCTCGGAGGAGGCCCAATCCTACAATGAGCAGTTCTTC.